This TCR beta chain is from a study of blood T cell repertoires in COVID-19. Study details: Acute-phase and convalescent COVID-19 samples originated in the United States, Italy and Spain. Sample material is recorded as cDNA or gDNA derived from T cells, B-cell-depleted T cells, or PBMCs.

The germline CDR1 and CDR2 sequences are SGHTA and FQGNSA. After removal of 6 bases from V and 4 bases from J, the junction contained 6 bases not matched to a gene. The CDR3 has 14 amino acids. Generated by immunoSEQ multiplex PCR, the TCRdb table keeps only in-frame clones and is missing some. The sample contains around 100,000 clones, 70% to 85% of which appear only once. The sequencing sample was made of peripheral blood. The gene calls are TRBV7-2 and TRBJ1-5; 7 nucleotides agree with TRBD1. The clonotype was recovered from an elderly woman with active or convalescent COVID-19. The CDR3 loop reads CASSYGTVNQPQHF. In nucleotides, the CDR3 is TGTGCCAGCAGTTATGGGACAGTTAATCAGCCCCAGCATTTT.